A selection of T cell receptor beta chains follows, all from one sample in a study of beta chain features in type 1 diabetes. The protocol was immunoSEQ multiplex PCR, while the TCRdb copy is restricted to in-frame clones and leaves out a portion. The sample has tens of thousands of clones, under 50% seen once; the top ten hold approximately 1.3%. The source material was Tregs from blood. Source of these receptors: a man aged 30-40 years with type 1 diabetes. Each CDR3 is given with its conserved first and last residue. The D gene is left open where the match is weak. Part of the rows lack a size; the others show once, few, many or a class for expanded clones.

CDR3 DNA: TGTGCCAGCAGCGCGGACAGGGGGAAAGAGACCCAGTACTTC; CDR3 protein: CASSADRGKETQYF; CDR3 length: 14; D gene: TRBD1; clone size: -; J gene: TRBJ2-5; V gene: TRBV5-4
CDR3 DNA: TGTGCCTGGATGGGGGGGCTCCAAGAGACCCAGTACTTC; CDR3 protein: CAWMGGLQETQYF; CDR3 length: 13; D gene: -; clone size: -; J gene: TRBJ2-5; V gene: TRBV30
CDR3 DNA: TGTGCCAGTAGTGCCAGGGTCACGAACACCGGGGAGCTGTTTTTT; CDR3 protein: CASSARVTNTGELFF; CDR3 length: 15; D gene: -; clone size: -; J gene: TRBJ2-2; V gene: TRBV19
CDR3 DNA: TGTGCCAGCAGTTACTTGGCCACCCAAGCCAAAAACATTCAGTACTTC; CDR3 protein: CASSYLATQAKNIQYF; CDR3 length: 16; D gene: -; clone size: -; J gene: TRBJ2-4; V gene: TRBV6-5
CDR3 DNA: TGCGCCAGCAGCGAGGAGACCGGGACTAGTAATTTGTATACGCAGTATTTT; CDR3 protein: CASSEETGTSNLYTQYF; CDR3 length: 17; D gene: TRBD2; clone size: few; J gene: TRBJ2-3; V gene: TRBV5-1
CDR3 DNA: TGCGCCAGCAGCTTTGAGGGCGCTAGAGGAAACACCATATATTTT; CDR3 protein: CASSFEGARGNTIYF; CDR3 length: 15; D gene: -; clone size: -; J gene: TRBJ1-3; V gene: TRBV5-1
CDR3 DNA: TGTGCCAGCAGCTTTCTAGGGACAGGGGCTGGAAACACCATATATTTT; CDR3 protein: CASSFLGTGAGNTIYF; CDR3 length: 16; D gene: TRBD1; clone size: -; J gene: TRBJ1-3; V gene: TRBV7-2
CDR3 DNA: TGCGCCAGCGGCCTCGACAGTTTTTATGGGCAGTATTTT; CDR3 protein: CASGLDSFYGQYF; CDR3 length: 13; D gene: -; clone size: -; J gene: TRBJ2-3; V gene: TRBV5-1
CDR3 DNA: TGTGCCAGCTCCCCAGGGGACAGTTACGTCTATGGCTACACCTTC; CDR3 protein: CASSPGDSYVYGYTF; CDR3 length: 15; D gene: TRBD1; clone size: once; J gene: TRBJ1-2; V gene: TRBV18
CDR3 DNA: TGTGCCAGCAGCCAAACAGGGGTCTCCTACGAGCAGTACTTC; CDR3 protein: CASSQTGVSYEQYF; CDR3 length: 14; D gene: TRBD1; clone size: -; J gene: TRBJ2-7; V gene: TRBV4-2
CDR3 DNA: TGTGCCAGCAGCTACGGGACAGTCTATGGCTACACCTTC; CDR3 protein: CASSYGTVYGYTF; CDR3 length: 13; D gene: TRBD1; clone size: -; J gene: TRBJ1-2; V gene: TRBV5-6
CDR3 DNA: TGCGCCAGCAGGTTCGGGACTCAGAGCACAGATACGCAGTATTTT; CDR3 protein: CASRFGTQSTDTQYF; CDR3 length: 15; D gene: -; clone size: -; J gene: TRBJ2-3; V gene: TRBV5-1
CDR3 DNA: TGTGCCAGCAGCTTAGTGGGGGGAGAGACCCAGTACTTC; CDR3 protein: CASSLVGGETQYF; CDR3 length: 13; D gene: -; clone size: -; J gene: TRBJ2-5; V gene: TRBV7-9
CDR3 DNA: TGTGCCACCAGCAGCCAATACAGGGGGGGCTACACCTTC; CDR3 protein: CATSSQYRGGYTF; CDR3 length: 13; D gene: TRBD1; clone size: -; J gene: TRBJ1-2; V gene: TRBV15
CDR3 DNA: TGTGCCAGCAGCAAGACAGGGGGCGACTATGGCTACACCTTC; CDR3 protein: CASSKTGGDYGYTF; CDR3 length: 14; D gene: TRBD1; clone size: few; J gene: TRBJ1-2; V gene: TRBV7-2
CDR3 DNA: TGTGCCTGGACCGGACAGCTTCTCTCTGGAAACACCATATATTTT; CDR3 protein: CAWTGQLLSGNTIYF; CDR3 length: 15; D gene: -; clone size: -; J gene: TRBJ1-3; V gene: TRBV30
CDR3 DNA: TGTGCCAGCAGCTCCCCCGTGACTAGCCACGAGCAGTACTTC; CDR3 protein: CASSSPVTSHEQYF; CDR3 length: 14; D gene: TRBD2; clone size: once; J gene: TRBJ2-7; V gene: TRBV13
CDR3 DNA: TGTGCCAGCAGCGAAGGACTCAACCAAGAGACCCAGTACTTC; CDR3 protein: CASSEGLNQETQYF; CDR3 length: 14; D gene: -; clone size: -; J gene: TRBJ2-5; V gene: TRBV6-1
CDR3 DNA: TGCAGCGTTGCTTTCTTAGGGGACACTGAAGCTTTCTTT; CDR3 protein: CSVAFLGDTEAFF; CDR3 length: 13; D gene: -; clone size: -; J gene: TRBJ1-1; V gene: TRBV29-1
CDR3 DNA: TGTGCCAGCAGCTTGGGGGTTTCTAGCGGGAGGCGTGGGGCCAACGTCCTGACTTTC; CDR3 protein: CASSLGVSSGRRGANVLTF; CDR3 length: 19; D gene: TRBD2; clone size: -; J gene: TRBJ2-6; V gene: TRBV7-9
CDR3 DNA: TGTGCCAGCAGCTTATGGCGTGGTCTAGCGGGAGTCGAGGAGACCCAGTACTTC; CDR3 protein: CASSLWRGLAGVEETQYF; CDR3 length: 18; D gene: TRBD2; clone size: -; J gene: TRBJ2-5; V gene: TRBV7-2
CDR3 DNA: TGCAGCGGAGGGCAGGGGGTCCACAATGAGCAGTTCTTC; CDR3 protein: CSGGQGVHNEQFF; CDR3 length: 13; D gene: TRBD1; clone size: -; J gene: TRBJ2-1; V gene: TRBV29-1
CDR3 DNA: TGCGCCAGCAGCCCGACTAGCAAGGTGCCGCAGTTCTTC; CDR3 protein: CASSPTSKVPQFF; CDR3 length: 13; D gene: TRBD2; clone size: few; J gene: TRBJ2-1; V gene: TRBV23-1
CDR3 DNA: TGTGCCAGCAGCTTCCGGGGGGACTTGCGGAATGAGCAGTTCTTC; CDR3 protein: CASSFRGDLRNEQFF; CDR3 length: 15; D gene: TRBD2; clone size: -; J gene: TRBJ2-1; V gene: TRBV5-4
CDR3 DNA: TGTGCCAGCACCCCAGTGGTAGCGGGAGGCGCGAGTCTCCTTTCCTACGAGCAGTACTTC; CDR3 protein: CASTPVVAGGASLLSYEQYF; CDR3 length: 20; D gene: TRBD2; clone size: -; J gene: TRBJ2-7; V gene: TRBV28
CDR3 DNA: TGTGCCAGCAGCTTCCCAGGGACAGGGAGCACCTACGAGCAGTACTTC; CDR3 protein: CASSFPGTGSTYEQYF; CDR3 length: 16; D gene: TRBD1; clone size: few; J gene: TRBJ2-7; V gene: TRBV5-4
CDR3 DNA: TGTGCCAGTAGTATAGGCGGGGAGCGGAAAGCTTTCTTT; CDR3 protein: CASSIGGERKAFF; CDR3 length: 13; D gene: -; clone size: -; J gene: TRBJ1-1; V gene: TRBV19
CDR3 DNA: TGTGCCAGCAGCTTGGAACTGGACAGGGGGGAGACCCAGTACTTC; CDR3 protein: CASSLELDRGETQYF; CDR3 length: 15; D gene: TRBD1; clone size: -; J gene: TRBJ2-5; V gene: TRBV5-6
CDR3 DNA: TGTGCCAGCAGTCCACGGACAGGGAGGGTGCAAGAGACCCAGTACTTC; CDR3 protein: CASSPRTGRVQETQYF; CDR3 length: 16; D gene: -; clone size: -; J gene: TRBJ2-5; V gene: TRBV6-6
CDR3 DNA: TGTGCCAGCAGCCGAACCACTGGCGGGACGAATGAGCAGTTCTTC; CDR3 protein: CASSRTTGGTNEQFF; CDR3 length: 15; D gene: -; clone size: few; J gene: TRBJ2-1; V gene: TRBV11-2
CDR3 DNA: TGTGCCAGCAGCGTAGTGGGACTAGCGGGAGTTAATGAGCAGTTCTTC; CDR3 protein: CASSVVGLAGVNEQFF; CDR3 length: 16; D gene: TRBD2; clone size: few; J gene: TRBJ2-1; V gene: TRBV9
CDR3 DNA: TGTGCCAGCAGCGCACTTCTCTCTGGAAACACCATATATTTT; CDR3 protein: CASSALLSGNTIYF; CDR3 length: 14; D gene: -; clone size: -; J gene: TRBJ1-3; V gene: TRBV5-8
CDR3 DNA: TGTGCCAGCAGCTTAGGCCTAGGACAGGGGGGAGAGACCCAGTACTTC; CDR3 protein: CASSLGLGQGGETQYF; CDR3 length: 16; D gene: TRBD1; clone size: few; J gene: TRBJ2-5; V gene: TRBV13
CDR3 DNA: TGTGCCACCAAAGACAGGGGGCTCGGGTATGGCTACACCTTC; CDR3 protein: CATKDRGLGYGYTF; CDR3 length: 14; D gene: TRBD1; clone size: -; J gene: TRBJ1-2; V gene: TRBV2
CDR3 DNA: TGTGCCAGCAGCCAGGTCGTGAGCGGAGACAATGAGCAGTTCTTC; CDR3 protein: CASSQVVSGDNEQFF; CDR3 length: 15; D gene: -; clone size: -; J gene: TRBJ2-1; V gene: TRBV4-2
CDR3 DNA: TGTGCCATCAGTGAGGTCGGGGGCCAAGAGACCCAGTACTTC; CDR3 protein: CAISEVGGQETQYF; CDR3 length: 14; D gene: -; clone size: -; J gene: TRBJ2-5; V gene: TRBV10-3
CDR3 DNA: TGTGCCAGTAGTCACCACGCCGGAGATGAAAAACTGTTTTTT; CDR3 protein: CASSHHAGDEKLFF; CDR3 length: 14; D gene: -; clone size: -; J gene: TRBJ1-4; V gene: TRBV19
CDR3 DNA: TGCGCCAGCAGCGAACAGGGGGCTGGAGGGGGCATTCAGTACTTC; CDR3 protein: CASSEQGAGGGIQYF; CDR3 length: 15; D gene: TRBD1; clone size: few; J gene: TRBJ2-4; V gene: TRBV5-1
CDR3 DNA: TGTGCCAGCATAAGCGGGGAGGGTCCCTACCAAGAGACCCAGTACTTC; CDR3 protein: CASISGEGPYQETQYF; CDR3 length: 16; D gene: -; clone size: -; J gene: TRBJ2-5; V gene: TRBV21-1
CDR3 DNA: TGTGCCAGCAGGCCGGGACTAGCGGGGAACACAGATACGCAGTATTTT; CDR3 protein: CASRPGLAGNTDTQYF; CDR3 length: 16; D gene: TRBD2; clone size: -; J gene: TRBJ2-3; V gene: TRBV2
CDR3 DNA: TGCGCCAGCAGCTTTTTACAGACCACTGAAGCTTTCTTT; CDR3 protein: CASSFLQTTEAFF; CDR3 length: 13; D gene: -; clone size: few; J gene: TRBJ1-1; V gene: TRBV5-1
CDR3 DNA: TGTGCCAGTAGTATACAGGGTATTTCCCAAGAGACCCAGTACTTC; CDR3 protein: CASSIQGISQETQYF; CDR3 length: 15; D gene: -; clone size: -; J gene: TRBJ2-5; V gene: TRBV19
CDR3 DNA: TGTGCCAGCAGTAGACAGGGTTCGTCAGATACGCAGTATTTT; CDR3 protein: CASSRQGSSDTQYF; CDR3 length: 14; D gene: TRBD1; clone size: -; J gene: TRBJ2-3; V gene: TRBV28
CDR3 DNA: TGCGCCAGCAGCCAAGATGCGAGGCGGAACACTGAAGCTTTCTTT; CDR3 protein: CASSQDARRNTEAFF; CDR3 length: 15; D gene: -; clone size: -; J gene: TRBJ1-1; V gene: TRBV4-3
CDR3 DNA: TGTGCCAGCAGCACCGCCGGGACACACACCGGGGAGCTGTTTTTT; CDR3 protein: CASSTAGTHTGELFF; CDR3 length: 15; D gene: -; clone size: -; J gene: TRBJ2-2; V gene: TRBV7-2